This T cell receptor beta chain was retrieved from a study of shared clonotypes between healthy human individuals. Study results and limitations: The expectation was that sequencing depth would affect clonotype sharing among donors.

Germline CDR1 reads SGHAT; CDR2 reads FQNNGV. This CDR3 is 14 amino acids long. V dropped 5 bases and J dropped 4 bases, with 14 bases sitting between them. Genomic DNA of unsorted samples came from about 100 million PBMCs. Once extracted for a subset, genomic DNA was divided evenly among several immunoSEQ plates. Tens of thousands of T cell genomes, or approximately 290 ng DNA, went into unsorted PBMC replicate PCRs. The assay was immunoSEQ multiplex PCR, and TCRdb's table has in-frame clones only and misses some. The sample shows a few hundred thousand clones, 79% of them seen only once. This clone was detected once. What it recognizes is unknown.

The rearrangement uses TRBV11-2 and TRBJ1-1; D is uncertain. The sequenced material came from PBMCs. This TCR came from a woman aged 40 to 50 in good health. Some clones in this sample may be carry-over from other donors' samples. The CDR3 sequence is CASSPPGRFTEAFF. DNA for the CDR3: TGTGCCAGCAGCCCCCCCGGGAGGTTCACTGAAGCTTTCTTT.